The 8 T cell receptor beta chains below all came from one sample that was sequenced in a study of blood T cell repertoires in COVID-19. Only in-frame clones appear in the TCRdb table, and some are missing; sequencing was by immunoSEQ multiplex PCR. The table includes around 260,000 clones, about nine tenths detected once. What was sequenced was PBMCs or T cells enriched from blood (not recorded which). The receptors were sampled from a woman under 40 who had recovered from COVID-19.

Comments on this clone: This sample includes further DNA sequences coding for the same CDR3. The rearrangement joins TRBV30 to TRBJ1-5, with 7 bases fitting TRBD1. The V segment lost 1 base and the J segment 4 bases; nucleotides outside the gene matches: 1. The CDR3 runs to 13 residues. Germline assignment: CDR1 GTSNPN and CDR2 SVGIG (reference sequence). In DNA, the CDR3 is TGTGCCTGGAGTGGGACAGGAAATCAGCCCCAGCATTTT. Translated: CAWSGTGNQPQHF.

The CDR3 spells CASRTGLDQPQHF. The DNA for the CDR3 is TGTGCCAGCAGGACAGGGTTGGATCAGCCCCAGCATTTT. The chain recombines TRBV6-5 with TRBJ1-5; 7 positions match TRBD1. The CDR3 is 13 amino acids. Per germline, CDR1 MNHEY and CDR2 SVGAGI. V was pared by 6 bases and J by 5 bases, with 4 bases of the junction left unmatched.

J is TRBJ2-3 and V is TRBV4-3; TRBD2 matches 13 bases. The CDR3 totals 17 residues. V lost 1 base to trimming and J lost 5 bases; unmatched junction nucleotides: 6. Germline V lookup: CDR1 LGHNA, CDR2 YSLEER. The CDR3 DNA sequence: TGCGCCAGCAGCCAAGCCCCACTAGCGGGAGGGTTAGATACGCAGTATTTT. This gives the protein CASSQAPLAGGLDTQYF.

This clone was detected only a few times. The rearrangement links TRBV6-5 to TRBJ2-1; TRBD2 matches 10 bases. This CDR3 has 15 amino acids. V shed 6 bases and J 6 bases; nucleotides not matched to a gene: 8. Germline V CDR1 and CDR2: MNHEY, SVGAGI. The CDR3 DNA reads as TGTGCCAGCAGCCCCAGCGGGAGGGCCACCAATGAGCAGTTCTTC. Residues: CASSPSGRATNEQFF.

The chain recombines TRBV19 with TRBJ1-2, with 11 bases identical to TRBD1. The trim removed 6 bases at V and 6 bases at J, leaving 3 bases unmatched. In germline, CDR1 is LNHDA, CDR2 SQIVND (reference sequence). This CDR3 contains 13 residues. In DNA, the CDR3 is TGTGCCAGTAGGCCGGGACAGGGGGATGGCTACACCTTC. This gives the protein CASRPGQGDGYTF. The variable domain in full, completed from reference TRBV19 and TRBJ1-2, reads DGGITQSPKYLFRKEGQNVTLSCEQNLNHDAMYWYRQDPGQGLRLIYYSQIVNDFQKGDIAEGYSVSREKKESFPLTVTSAQKNPTAFYLCASRPGQGDGYTFGSGTRLTVV.

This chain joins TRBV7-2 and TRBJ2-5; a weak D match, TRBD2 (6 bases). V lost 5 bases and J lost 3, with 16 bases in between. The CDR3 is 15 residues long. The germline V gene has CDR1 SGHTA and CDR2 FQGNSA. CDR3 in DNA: TGTGCCAGCAGCACCCGCGGGGCTCCAGAAGAGACCCAGTACTTC. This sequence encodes CASSTRGAPEETQYF. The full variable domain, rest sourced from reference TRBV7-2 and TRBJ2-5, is GAGVSQSPSNKVTEKGKDVELRCDPISGHTALYWYRQSLGQGLEFLIYFQGNSAPDKSGLPSDRFSAERTGGSVSTLTIQRTQQEDSAVYLCASSTRGAPEETQYFGPGTRLLVL.

The CDR3 DNA is TGCAGCGTCCTCCTGGGCCTTGAGCAGTTCTTC. Its protein is CSVLLGLEQFF. The chain links TRBV29-1 to TRBJ2-1; D remains unclear. Trimming removed 6 bases from V and 9 bases from J, with 12 bases in between. The CDR3 runs to 11 residues. The germline CDR1 and CDR2 sequences are SQVTM and ANQGSEA.

The CDR3 region is CSASRDRGEKLFF. The CDR3 nucleotides are TGCAGCGCGAGCCGGGACAGGGGGGAAAAACTGTTTTTT. The chain is built from TRBV29-1 and TRBJ1-4; 11 bases agree with TRBD1. Per the germline V gene, CDR1 is SQVTM and CDR2 is ANQGSEA. Trimming removed 7 bases from V and 8 bases from J; junction bases left unmatched: 6. The CDR3 spans 13 residues. The whole variable domain, remainder taken from reference TRBV29-1 and TRBJ1-4, is SAVISQKPSRDICQRGTSLTIQCQVDSQVTMMFWYRQQPGQSLTLIATANQGSEATYESGFVIDKFPISRPNLTFSTLTVSNMSPEDSSIYLCSASRDRGEKLFFGSGTQLSVL.